The 30 T cell receptor beta chains listed next were all sequenced from one sample in a study of blood T cell repertoires in COVID-19. Only in-frame clones appear in the TCRdb table, and some are missing; sequencing was by immunoSEQ multiplex PCR. The sample includes some 110,000 clones, 90% of them seen just once. The sample consisted of peripheral blood. Receptors were obtained from a human donor with active COVID-19. The donor label of this sample is uncertain.

CDR3 residues: CASRMGGLTEAFF. As DNA, the CDR3 is TGTGCCAGCAGAATGGGAGGGCTCACTGAAGCTTTCTTT. This chain uses TRBV6-5 with TRBJ1-1; D gene unclear. The CDR3 totals 13 residues. V dropped 6 bases and J dropped 4 bases, with 12 bases sitting between them. Germline assignment: CDR1 MNHEY and CDR2 SVGAGI.

The chain carries TRBV6-1 and TRBJ1-4; the match to TRBD1 covers 7 bases. CDR3 length: 17 amino acids. Unmatched junction bases numbered 6, after V lost 0 bases and J lost 2 bases. Germline CDR1 is MNHNS and CDR2 is SASEGT. The CDR3 loop reads CASSEASRGRTNEKLFF. DNA of the CDR3: TGTGCCAGCAGTGAAGCCTCAAGGGGGCGTACTAATGAAAAACTGTTTTTT.

This sequence joins TRBV5-6 and TRBJ1-2; D is ambiguous. Germline-derived CDR1 and CDR2 are SGHDT and YYEEEE. Trimming took 4 bases from V and 2 from J, leaving 12 bases between them. The CDR3 consists of 14 residues. The DNA of the CDR3 is TGTGCCAGCAGCCCGACTCGGTACAACTATGGCTACACCTTC. Its translation: CASSPTRYNYGYTF.

The chain employs TRBV2 and TRBJ1-6; the D gene is possibly TRBD1 (6 bases). Trimming took off 9 bases at V and 1 base at J, with 10 bases between the two ends. The CDR3 extends over 14 amino acids. CDR1 and CDR2 (germline): SNHLY, FYNNEI. The CDR3 coding sequence is TGTGCCAGTGCAACAGGGTCCTATAATTCACCCCTCCACTTT. This encodes CASATGSYNSPLHF.

This chain uses TRBV7-9 with TRBJ2-7, with 7 bases fitting TRBD2. The CDR3 is 16 amino acids. The trim removed 1 base at V and 0 bases at J, leaving 6 bases unmatched. Germline V gene lookup returns CDR1 SEHNR and CDR2 FQNEAQ (reference sequence). The CDR3 DNA reads as TGTGCCAGCAGCTTAGGTTCAGGGAGGGCCTCCTACGAGCAGTACTTC. This translates into CASSLGSGRASYEQYF.

This chain connects TRBV20-1 to TRBJ2-3, with no clear D. The CDR3 has 14 amino acids. The V gene's germline CDR1 is DFQATT and CDR2 SNEGSKA (reference sequence). Trimming removed 3 bases from V and 4 bases from J, with 14 bases in between. The CDR3 region is CSASPHSPADTQYF. CDR3 nucleotide sequence: TGCAGTGCTAGTCCCCATAGCCCAGCAGATACGCAGTATTTT.

This chain uses TRBV28 with TRBJ1-2, with D perhaps matching TRBD1 (6 bases). Trimming took off 3 bases at V and 5 bases at J, with 22 bases between the two ends. Germline CDR1 MDHEN, CDR2 SYDVKM. The CDR3 runs to 17 residues. The CDR3 is CASSFGTLDSSTYGYTF. As DNA, the CDR3 is TGTGCCAGCAGTTTTGGGACCCTGGACAGCTCCACTTATGGCTACACCTTC.

The J gene is TRBJ2-1, the V gene TRBV30; 11 nucleotides align to TRBD2. The CDR3 length is 15 residues. Germline CDR1 GTSNPN, CDR2 SVGIG (reference sequence). The junction had 3 bases not matched to a gene; V was cut back by 2 bases and J by 3 bases. In DNA form, the CDR3 reads TGTGCCTGGAGTATAGCGGGGGGGTTCTACAATGAGCAGTTCTTC. It translates to CAWSIAGGFYNEQFF.

The CDR3 DNA reads TGTGCCAGCAGCCAGGGGAAGGACAGGCGGTCCTACAATGAGCAGTTCTTC. As protein: CASSQGKDRRSYNEQFF. The V and J genes are TRBV3-1 (or the pseudogene TRBV3-2) and TRBJ2-1, with 7 bases matching TRBD1. The V gene's germline CDR1 is LGHDT and CDR2 YNNKEL (reference sequence). The ends lost 3 bases at V and 1 base at J; junction bases unmatched: 9. The CDR3 length is 17 residues.

The chain carries TRBV5-1 and TRBJ2-1; 14 nucleotides line up with TRBD2. This CDR3 is 18 amino acids long. The junction had 8 bases not matched to a gene; V was cut back by 4 bases and J by 2 bases. In germline, CDR1 is SGHRS, CDR2 YFSETQ. DNA of the CDR3: TGCGCCAGCAGCCCAGGGACTAGCGGGGGAATCACCTACAATGAGCAGTTCTTC. This translates into CASSPGTSGGITYNEQFF.

CDR3 nucleotides: TGTGCCAGCAGTTCTACGGATGCCGGGACAGGGAATATATACGAGCAGTACTTC. Translating it yields CASSSTDAGTGNIYEQYF. The chain employs TRBV7-9 and TRBJ2-7; 9 nucleotides line up with TRBD1. Germline CDR1 SEHNR, CDR2 FQNEAQ (reference sequence). The CDR3 contains 18 residues. J lost 4 bases, V lost 6 bases, and 19 bases had no gene match.

The CDR3 nucleotides read TGTGCCAGCAGTTACAGGGGGAACCCTGGAAACACCATATATTTT. Its protein product is CASSYRGNPGNTIYF. The chain recombines TRBV2 with TRBJ1-3; 8 bases line up with TRBD1. The CDR3 is 15 amino acids. After removal of 5 bases from V and 2 bases from J, the junction contained 5 bases not matched to a gene. Germline CDR1 and CDR2: SNHLY and FYNNEI.

The chain has TRBV2 and TRBJ1-1; 7 bases are a match to TRBD1. The CDR3 loop spans 16 amino acids. The ends lost 6 bases at V and 0 bases at J; junction bases unmatched: 10. The germline gives CDR1 SNHLY, CDR2 FYNNEI. The CDR3 coding sequence is TGTGCCAGCAGCCAGGAGGGGGCCCTCATGAACACTGAAGCTTTCTTT. This gives the protein CASSQEGALMNTEAFF.

The chain uses TRBV6-2 or TRBV6-3 and TRBJ2-5; 9 bases are a match to TRBD2. The ends lost 6 bases at V and 0 bases at J; junction bases unmatched: 11. Germline lookup yields CDR1 MNHEY and CDR2 SVGEGT. CDR3 size: 17 residues. Written as DNA, the CDR3 is TGTGCCAGCAGCGGACACTTTAGCGGGGGTTACCAAGAGACCCAGTACTTC. This translates into CASSGHFSGGYQETQYF.

The chain combines TRBV5-5 with TRBJ1-2; no clear D gene. Germline CDR1 is SGHKS and CDR2 is YYEKEE (reference sequence). The CDR3 covers 16 residues. V dropped 0 bases and J dropped 0 bases, with 12 bases sitting between them. The CDR3 DNA follows: TGTGCCAGCAGCTTGGACGTCAGGAGGACTAACTATGGCTACACCTTC. Protein: CASSLDVRRTNYGYTF. The full variable domain, rest sourced from reference TRBV5-5 and TRBJ1-2, is DAGVTQSPTHLIKTRGQQVTLRCSPISGHKSVSWYQQVLGQGPQFIFQYYEKEERGRGNFPDRFSARQFPNYSSELNVNALLLGDSALYLCASSLDVRRTNYGYTFGSGTRLTVV.

This clone came up once. The chain joins TRBV11-1 to TRBJ2-5, with 7 positions matching TRBD2. The V segment lost 3 bases and the J segment 1 base; nucleotides outside the gene matches: 8. The CDR3 has 16 residues. Germline CDR1 and CDR2: SGHAT and FQDESV (reference sequence). CDR3 bases: TGTGCCAGCAGCTTCTCTCTAGCGGCTAGCCAAGAGACCCAGTACTTC. Protein sequence: CASSFSLAASQETQYF. The variable domain in full, completed from reference TRBV11-1 and TRBJ2-5, reads EAEVAQSPRYKITEKSQAVAFWCDPISGHATLYWYRQILGQGPELLVQFQDESVVDDSQLPKDRFSAERLKGVDSTLKIQPAELGDSAMYLCASSFSLAASQETQYFGPGTRLLVL.

This clone came up once. The chain joins TRBV15 to TRBJ1-2, with D unclear. Germline CDR1 and CDR2: LNHNV and YYDKDF (reference sequence). The CDR3 sequence is 14 residues long. V dropped 5 bases and J dropped 4 bases, with 14 bases sitting between them. The CDR3 nucleotides are TGTGCCACCAGCGGAAGTACTACGGTCTATGGCTACACCTTC. It specifies CATSGSTTVYGYTF.

The chain's CDR3 is CSAPDRPANYGYTF. The CDR3 DNA follows: TGCAGCGCTCCCGACAGGCCAGCTAACTATGGCTACACCTTC. The V gene is TRBV29-1, the J gene TRBJ1-2; D might be TRBD1 (6 bases). The CDR3 extends over 14 amino acids. From germline, CDR1 is SQVTM and CDR2 ANQGSEA. The ends were cut back, 7 bases at V and 0 bases at J, with 15 bases in the middle.

The sample holds one count of this clone. In DNA form, the CDR3 reads TGTGCCAGCAGCTTAGCCCCAGGACAGGGGGCTATCCACGAGCAGTACTTC. Translating it yields CASSLAPGQGAIHEQYF. The chain carries TRBV7-9 and TRBJ2-7, with 11 bases matching TRBD1. CDR1 is SEHNR, CDR2 FQNEAQ, per germline (reference sequence). Unmatched junction bases numbered 9, after V lost 0 bases and J lost 5 bases. There are 17 residues in the CDR3. The full variable domain, rest sourced from reference TRBV7-9 and TRBJ2-7, is DTGVSQNPRHKITKRGQNVTFRCDPISEHNRLYWYRQTLGQGPEFLTYFQNEAQLEKSRLLSDRFSAERPKGSFSTLEIQRTEQGDSAMYLCASSLAPGQGAIHEQYFGPGTRLTVT.

This chain uses TRBV27 with TRBJ1-2, with TRBD1 matching 12 bases. This CDR3 region has 16 residues. The J segment lost 4 bases and the V segment lost 6 bases, leaving 9 bases of the junction unmatched. CDR1 and CDR2 from the germline V gene are MNHEY and SMNVEV (reference sequence). The chain's CDR3 is CASRSGPGQGAYGYTF. The CDR3 DNA sequence: TGTGCCAGCAGATCGGGGCCGGGACAGGGGGCCTATGGCTACACCTTC.

The CDR3 sequence is CASSPPNGRSGELFF. The CDR3 DNA reads TGTGCCAGCTCACCACCGAACGGGAGGTCCGGGGAGCTGTTTTTT. The chain combines TRBV18 with TRBJ2-2; TRBD2 matches at 7 bases. Germline values: CDR1 KGHSH, CDR2 LQKENI. The trim removed 0 bases at V and 6 bases at J, leaving 4 bases unmatched. This CDR3 contains 15 residues.

The chain employs TRBV7-2 and TRBJ2-5, with TRBD1 matching over 7 bases. The trim removed 2 bases at V and 5 bases at J, leaving 5 bases unmatched. Germline V gene data show CDR1 as SGHTA and CDR2 as FQGNSA. The CDR3 loop spans 14 amino acids. The CDR3: CASSLSTGEETQYF. The CDR3 nucleotides read TGTGCCAGCAGCTTATCCACAGGGGAGGAGACCCAGTACTTC.

This rearrangement joins TRBV28 to TRBJ1-5; the D is unclear. Trimming shortened V by 4 bases and J by 10 bases, and 14 bases separated the two germline ends. This CDR3 is built from 13 residues. CDR1 MDHEN and CDR2 SYDVKM come from the germline V gene. CDR3 bases: TGTGCCAGCAGTTCTCTTTGGAGAAGCCCCCAGCATTTT. As protein: CASSSLWRSPQHF.

The chain is built from TRBV10-3 and TRBJ1-1, with 7 positions matching TRBD1. V gave up 7 bases and J gave up 1 base; unmatched junction bases: 6. The germline V gene has CDR1 ENHRY and CDR2 SYGVKD. CDR3 length equals 14 residues. DNA of the CDR3: TGTGCCATCAACTCAGGGGGTAGGAACACTGAAGCTTTCTTT. Amino acids: CAINSGGRNTEAFF.

The J gene is TRBJ2-5, the V gene TRBV6-1, with a weak D call TRBD1 (6 bases). The CDR3 loop spans 15 amino acids. V was trimmed by 1 base and J by 2 bases, leaving 11 bases between them. Germline assignment: CDR1 MNHNS and CDR2 SASEGT. The CDR3 loop is CASSEVGTSQETQYF. The CDR3, as DNA: TGTGCCAGCAGTGAAGTGGGGACATCACAAGAGACCCAGTACTTC.

The chain employs TRBV28 and TRBJ1-5, with 7 bases identical to TRBD1. CDR1 MDHEN and CDR2 SYDVKM come from the germline V gene. The CDR3 is 12 residues long. CDR3 in DNA: TGTAGTACAGGGGTGAGCCATCAGCCCCAGCATTTT. Its protein product is CSTGVSHQPQHF.

The rearrangement uses TRBV2 and TRBJ2-1, with a tentative D call TRBD2 (5 bases). The CDR3 covers 14 residues. Germline CDR1 is SNHLY and CDR2 is FYNNEI. Trimming shortened V by 6 bases and J by 3 bases, and 12 bases separated the two germline ends. CDR3 loop: CASRVEELYNEQFF. DNA of the CDR3: TGTGCCAGCAGGGTGGAGGAGCTCTACAATGAGCAGTTCTTC. The full variable domain, in which reference TRBV2 and TRBJ2-1 provide the parts outside the CDR3, is EPEVTQTPSHQVTQMGQEVILRCVPISNHLYFYWYRQILGQKVEFLVSFYNNEISEKSEIFDDQFSVERPDGSNFTLKIRSTKLEDSAMYFCASRVEELYNEQFFGPGTRLTVL.

The J gene is TRBJ2-3, the V gene TRBV2; D is perhaps TRBD1 (7 bases). The CDR3 is 15 residues long. Germline CDR1 is SNHLY and CDR2 is FYNNEI. Trimming stripped 7 bases from V and 0 bases from J, with 14 bases between. In nucleotides, the CDR3 is TGTGCCAGCAAAATCAGGGGGGTAAGCACAGATACGCAGTATTTT. This translates into CASKIRGVSTDTQYF.

The chain carries TRBV29-1 and TRBJ1-1; no clear D gene. V was shortened by 4 bases and J by 0 bases, with 9 bases between the two germline ends. The germline V gene encodes CDR1 SQVTM and CDR2 ANQGSEA. The CDR3 is 13 amino acids. The DNA of the CDR3 is TGCAGCGTTGCCACGACACTGAACACTGAAGCTTTCTTT. Translating gives CSVATTLNTEAFF.

The rearrangement links TRBV7-9 to TRBJ2-5, with 8 bases fitting TRBD2. The CDR3 sequence is 15 residues long. Germline CDR1 SEHNR, CDR2 FQNEAQ (reference sequence). V gave up 5 bases and J gave up 0 bases; unmatched junction bases: 5. CDR3 region: CASSKSGSDQETQYF. DNA for the CDR3: TGTGCCAGCAGCAAGAGCGGGAGCGACCAAGAGACCCAGTACTTC.